This record concerns one T cell receptor beta chain sequence. This specimen comes from a study of blood T cell repertoires in COVID-19. Study at large: From the United States, Italy and Spain came samples of acute and convalescent COVID-19. Sources were T cells, B-cell-depleted T cells, or PBMCs; the material itself was cDNA or gDNA.

Authors' methods: The assay estimated nucleated cells by amplifying reference gene primers. Assay: immunoSEQ multiplex PCR; the TCRdb copy retains only in-frame clones and omits some. For V, J and clone size, that table is used; D and trimming come from the DNA. The top ten clones hold under 8.5% of a sample with about 480,000 clones, approximately 88% of them seen once. Enrolment of Seattle patients took place during active infection, and they were followed longitudinally. There are 14 residues in the CDR3. CDR1 MNHEY and CDR2 SMNVEV come from the germline V gene (reference sequence). V lost 4 bases and J lost 4, with 13 bases in between.

This chain joins TRBV27 and TRBJ1-1, with D possibly TRBD1 on 6 matching bases. Sequenced material: peripheral blood. This TCR was recovered from a woman aged 45-60 years with COVID-19, enrolled during active disease. The CDR3 DNA reads as TGTGCCAGCAGTTACGGGACCAGGGGCACTGAAGCTTTCTTT. Its translation is CASSYGTRGTEAFF.